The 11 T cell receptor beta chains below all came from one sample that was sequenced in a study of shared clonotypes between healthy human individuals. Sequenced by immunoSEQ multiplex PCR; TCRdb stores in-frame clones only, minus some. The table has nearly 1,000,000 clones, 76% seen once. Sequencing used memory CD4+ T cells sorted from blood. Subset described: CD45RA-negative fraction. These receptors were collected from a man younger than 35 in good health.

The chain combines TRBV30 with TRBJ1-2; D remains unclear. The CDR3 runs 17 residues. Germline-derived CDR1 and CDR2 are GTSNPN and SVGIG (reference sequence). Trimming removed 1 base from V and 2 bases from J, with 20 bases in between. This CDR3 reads CAWSARVRDRINYGYTF. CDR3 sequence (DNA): TGTGCCTGGAGTGCGAGGGTCCGGGATAGGATCAACTATGGCTACACCTTC.

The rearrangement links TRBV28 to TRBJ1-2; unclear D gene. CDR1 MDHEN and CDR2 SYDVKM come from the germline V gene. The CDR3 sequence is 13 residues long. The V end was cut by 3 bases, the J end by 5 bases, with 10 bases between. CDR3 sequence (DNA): TGTGCCAGCAGTTTCAGACGGATTTATGGCTACACCTTC. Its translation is CASSFRRIYGYTF.

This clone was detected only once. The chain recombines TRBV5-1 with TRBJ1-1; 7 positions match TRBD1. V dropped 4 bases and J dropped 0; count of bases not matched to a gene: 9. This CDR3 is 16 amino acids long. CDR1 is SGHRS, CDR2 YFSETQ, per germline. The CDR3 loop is CASSPPGRGLNTEAFF. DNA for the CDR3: TGCGCCAGCAGCCCACCGGGCAGGGGGTTGAACACTGAAGCTTTCTTT.

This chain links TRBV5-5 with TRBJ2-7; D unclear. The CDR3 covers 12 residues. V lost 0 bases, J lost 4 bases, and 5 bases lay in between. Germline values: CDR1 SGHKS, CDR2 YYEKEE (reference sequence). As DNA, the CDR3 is TGTGCCAGCAGCTTGGTAGGGTACGAGCAGTACTTC. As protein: CASSLVGYEQYF.

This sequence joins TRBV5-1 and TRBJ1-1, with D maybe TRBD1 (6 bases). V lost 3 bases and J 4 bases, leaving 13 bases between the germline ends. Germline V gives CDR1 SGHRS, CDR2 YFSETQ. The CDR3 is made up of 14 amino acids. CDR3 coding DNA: TGCGCCAGCAGCTCCTGGAACAGGGCCACTGAAGCTTTCTTT. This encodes CASSSWNRATEAFF.

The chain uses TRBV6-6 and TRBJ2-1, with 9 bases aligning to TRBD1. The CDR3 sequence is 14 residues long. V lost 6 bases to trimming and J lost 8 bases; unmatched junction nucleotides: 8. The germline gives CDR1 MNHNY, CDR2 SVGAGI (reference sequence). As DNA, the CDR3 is TGTGCCAGCAGCCCCGGGACAGGGCAGGATGAGCAGTTCTTC. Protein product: CASSPGTGQDEQFF.

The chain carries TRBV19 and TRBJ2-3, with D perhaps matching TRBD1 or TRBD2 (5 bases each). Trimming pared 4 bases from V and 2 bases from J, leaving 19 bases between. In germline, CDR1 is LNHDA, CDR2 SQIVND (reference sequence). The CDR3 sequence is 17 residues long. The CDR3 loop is CASSTRGTLSATDTQYF. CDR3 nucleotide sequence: TGTGCCAGTAGTACCCGAGGGACCCTGAGTGCCACAGATACGCAGTATTTT.

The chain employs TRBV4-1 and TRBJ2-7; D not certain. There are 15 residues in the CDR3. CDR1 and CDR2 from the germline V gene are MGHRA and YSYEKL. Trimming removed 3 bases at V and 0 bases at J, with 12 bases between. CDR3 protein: CASSHLWNPSYEQYF. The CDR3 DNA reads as TGCGCCAGCAGCCACCTTTGGAACCCCTCCTACGAGCAGTACTTC.

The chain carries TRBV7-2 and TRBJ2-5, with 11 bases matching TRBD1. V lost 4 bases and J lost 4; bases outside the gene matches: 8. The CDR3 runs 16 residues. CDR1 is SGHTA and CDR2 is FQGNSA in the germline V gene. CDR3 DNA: TGTGCCAGCAGCTCCACGAGAGGGACAGGGGGAGAGACCCAGTACTTC. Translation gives CASSSTRGTGGETQYF.

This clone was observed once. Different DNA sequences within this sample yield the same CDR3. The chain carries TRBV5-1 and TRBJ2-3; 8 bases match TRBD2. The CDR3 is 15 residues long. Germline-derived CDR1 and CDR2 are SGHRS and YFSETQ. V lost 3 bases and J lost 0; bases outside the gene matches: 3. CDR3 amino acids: CASSSERGSTDTQYF. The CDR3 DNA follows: TGCGCCAGCAGCTCAGAGCGGGGGAGCACAGATACGCAGTATTTT.

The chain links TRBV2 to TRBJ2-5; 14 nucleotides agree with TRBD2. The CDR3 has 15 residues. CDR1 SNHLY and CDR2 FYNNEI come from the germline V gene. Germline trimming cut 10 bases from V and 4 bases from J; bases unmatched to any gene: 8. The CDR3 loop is CAIRTSGGPGETQYF. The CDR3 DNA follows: TGTGCCATAAGGACTAGCGGGGGGCCTGGAGAGACCCAGTACTTC.